This T cell receptor beta chain is drawn from a study of blood T cell repertoires in COVID-19. The germline CDR1 and CDR2 sequences are SGHNT and YENEEA. Trimming removed 5 bases at V and 0 bases at J, with 8 bases between. The CDR3 runs to 14 residues. Assay: immunoSEQ multiplex PCR; the TCRdb copy retains only in-frame clones and omits some. Of approximately 150,000 clones listed, more than 65% were seen once; the top ten hold roughly 15%. In Cohort 3, a recovered donor had either two negative PCRs, clearance, or symptom resolution. V is TRBV11-3 and J is TRBJ2-1; no clear D. Sequencing input: PBMCs or T cells enriched from blood (not recorded which). The sequence derives from a man aged 45-65 years who had recovered from COVID-19. DNA for the CDR3: TGTGCCAGCAGCAAAATAAACTCCTACAATGAGCAGTTCTTC. This gives the protein CASSKINSYNEQFF.